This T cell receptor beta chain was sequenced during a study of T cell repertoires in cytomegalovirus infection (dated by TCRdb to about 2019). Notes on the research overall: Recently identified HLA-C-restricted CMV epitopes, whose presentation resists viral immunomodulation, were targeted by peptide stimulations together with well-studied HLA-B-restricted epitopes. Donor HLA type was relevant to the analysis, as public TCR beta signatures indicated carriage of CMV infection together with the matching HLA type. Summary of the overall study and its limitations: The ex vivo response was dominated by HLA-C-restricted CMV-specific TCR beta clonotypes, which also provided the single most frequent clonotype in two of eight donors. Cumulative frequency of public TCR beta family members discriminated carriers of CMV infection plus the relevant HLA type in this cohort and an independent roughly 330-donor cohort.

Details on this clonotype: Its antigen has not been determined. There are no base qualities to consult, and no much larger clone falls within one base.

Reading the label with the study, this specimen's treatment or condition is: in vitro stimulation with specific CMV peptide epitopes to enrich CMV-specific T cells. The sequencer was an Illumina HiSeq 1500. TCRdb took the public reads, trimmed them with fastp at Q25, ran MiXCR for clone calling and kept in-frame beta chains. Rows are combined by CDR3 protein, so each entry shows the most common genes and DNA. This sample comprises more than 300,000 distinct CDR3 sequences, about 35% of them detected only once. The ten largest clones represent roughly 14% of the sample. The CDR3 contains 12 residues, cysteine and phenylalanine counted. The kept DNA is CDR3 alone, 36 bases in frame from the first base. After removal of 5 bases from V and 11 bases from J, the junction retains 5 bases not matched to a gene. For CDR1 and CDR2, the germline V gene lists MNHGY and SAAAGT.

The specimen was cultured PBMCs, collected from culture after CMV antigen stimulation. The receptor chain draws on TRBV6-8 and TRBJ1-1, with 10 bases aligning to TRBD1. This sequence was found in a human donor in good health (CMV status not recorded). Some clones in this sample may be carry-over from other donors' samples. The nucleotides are TGTGCCAGCAGTCGGGACAGGGGACGGGCTTTCTTT. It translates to CASSRDRGRAFF.